The 30 T cell receptor beta chains presented below share a single source sample, sequenced in a study of T cell clonality in common variable immunodeficiency. TCRdb's copy holds only in-frame clones and misses some; the assay was immunoSEQ multiplex PCR. The sample holds approximately 75,000 clones, and no clone turns up only once. The sequenced sample was peripheral blood mononuclear cells. The receptors here all came from a person aged 18 to 70 in good health.

Comment on this clone: The read stops 3 residues short of the end of the CDR3; the missing end is completed from the germline J gene. The chain links TRBV23-1 to TRBJ1-3, with a weak D call TRBD1 (6 bases). TRBV23-1 is identified as an open reading frame with a role that is uncertain. The CDR3 consists of 17 residues. V gave up 2 bases and J gave up 2 bases, with 16 bases separating them. Incomplete CDR3 DNA: TGCGCCAGCAGTCAAGTCACGGGGGGCTGGCCTGGAAACACC. This translates into CASSQVTGGWPGNT. The whole CDR3 sequence reads CASSQVTGGWPGNTIYF.

This clone showed up many times. The read gets to within 3 residues of the CDR3 end, and the germline J gene fills in the rest. V gene TRBV12-3 or TRBV12-4 combines with J gene TRBJ2-3; possibly TRBD1 for D (6 bases). Trimming took off 5 bases at V and 1 base at J, with 16 bases between the two ends. CDR3 size: 16 residues. The CDR3 bases that were read are TGTGCCAGCAGTCCCCCCCGGAGACAGGGCACAGATACG. It yields the protein CASSPPRRQGTDT. The whole CDR3 reads CASSPPRRQGTDTQYF.

There are a few counts of this clone. The CDR3 here is CASSLWPRELFF. Incomplete CDR3 DNA: TGTGCCAGCAGCTTATGGCCCCGGGAG. The chain uses TRBV7-2 and TRBJ2-2; D is ambiguous. From the germline J gene comes the end of the CDR3, since the read stops 3 residues before it. Germline V lookup: CDR1 SGHTA, CDR2 FQGNSA. This CDR3 comprises 12 residues. Trimming took off 2 bases at V and 9 bases at J, with 7 bases between the two ends.

This clone was recorded many times. The read terminates 3 residues before the CDR3 end, so the remaining end is supplied by the germline J gene. The genes are TRBV19 and TRBJ1-5, with D perhaps TRBD1 (5 bases). V lost 7 bases, J lost 4 bases, and 17 bases lay in between. The CDR3 loop spans 15 amino acids. Germline V gene data show CDR1 as LNHDA and CDR2 as SQIVND (reference sequence). The CDR3 reads CASTAGGRDNQPQHF. The CDR3 bases that were read are TGTGCCAGTACTGCTGGCGGCAGGGATAATCAGCCC.

This clone was counted at least ten times. The observed sequence ends 3 residues before the CDR3 terminus, with the missing tail filled in from the germline J gene. The chain couples TRBV2 to TRBJ2-7; possible D gene TRBD1, 6 bases. V lost 7 bases to trimming and J lost 2 bases, with 12 bases between them. Germline V gene sequence: CDR1 SNHLY, CDR2 FYNNEI. This CDR3 has 13 residues. The sequenced CDR3 bases are TGTGCCAGCAAGGAACCAGGGGCCTACGAG. Protein: CASKEPGAYE. The whole CDR3 region reads CASKEPGAYEQYF.

This clone has only a few counts. The read ends 3 residues early relative to the CDR3; the germline J gene fills the gap. This rearrangement joins TRBV7-6 to TRBJ2-2; D might be TRBD2 (6 bases). Trimming shortened V by 3 bases and J by 7 bases, and 15 bases separated the two germline ends. CDR1 and CDR2 (germline): SGHVS, FNYEAQ. The CDR3 totals 15 residues. The part of the CDR3 DNA that was read is TGTGCCAGCAGCTTTTTAGCGGATACGGTCGGGGAG. Residues: CASSFLADTVGE. The whole CDR3 sequence is CASSFLADTVGELFF.

This clone was seen ten or more times. The CDR3 end falls 3 residues outside the read, so it is completed with the germline J gene. V and J are TRBV7-9 and TRBJ2-1; 11 nucleotides match TRBD2. CDR1 and CDR2 from the germline V gene are SEHNR and FQNEAQ (reference sequence). The CDR3 spans 15 residues. Germline trimming cut 3 bases from V and 6 bases from J; bases unmatched to any gene: 4. This chain's CDR3 is CASSFTSGGGNEQFF. Partial CDR3 DNA: TGTGCCAGCAGCTTTACTAGCGGGGGAGGCAATGAG.

This clone was detected ten times or more. The sequenced fragment ends 3 residues before the CDR3 boundary, so the rest is inferred from the germline J gene. This sequence joins TRBV19 and TRBJ2-7; D is possibly TRBD1 (5 bases). CDR1 is LNHDA and CDR2 is SQIVND in the germline V gene (reference sequence). V was cut by 5 bases and J by 2 bases, with 10 bases left in between. This CDR3 spans 13 amino acids. The CDR3 DNA, read in part, is TGTGCCAGTAGTGGCCAGGGCACCTACGAG. Translation gives CASSGQGTYE. The CDR3 in full is CASSGQGTYEQYF.

This clone was seen many times. The missing CDR3 end, 3 residues past where the read stops, is filled in from the germline J gene. Additional DNA sequences in this sample encode the identical CDR3. This sequence joins TRBV7-3 and TRBJ2-3; D perhaps matches TRBD2 (6 bases). This CDR3 has 14 amino acids. With 2 bases removed from V and 0 bases from J, the gap between germline ends came to 6 bases. Germline values: CDR1 SGHTA, CDR2 FQGTGA. The CDR3 spells CASSLGTSTDTQYF. CDR3 DNA (partial): TGTGCCAGCAGCTTAGGGACTAGCACAGATACG.

This clone was recorded at least ten times. The CDR3 DNA, read in part, is TGCAGTGCTAGAGTTCCTAAAGAGACC. Translated, it gives CSARVPKET. The CDR3 as a whole reads CSARVPKETQYF. The J gene is TRBJ2-5, the V gene TRBV20-1; no clear D. The read ends 3 residues shy of where the CDR3 ends; the end is completed using the germline J gene. Trimming removed 1 base from V and 3 bases from J, with 6 bases in between. Looked up from germline, CDR1 is DFQATT and CDR2 is SNEGSKA (reference sequence). CDR3 length: 12 residues.

This clone was counted many times. The read stops 3 residues short of the end of the CDR3; the missing end is completed from the germline J gene. This chain uses TRBV9 with TRBJ2-5; 7 bases line up with TRBD1. CDR3 length: 15 amino acids. With V trimmed by 0 bases and J by 1 base, 3 bases remained unmatched. Germline CDR1 and CDR2: SGDLS and YYNGEE. The CDR3 region is CASSVDGTVQETQYF. The part of the CDR3 DNA that was read is TGTGCCAGCAGCGTAGATGGGACAGTCCAAGAGACC.

In this sample, this clone turned up many times. The read ends 3 residues shy of where the CDR3 ends; the end is completed using the germline J gene. The chain has TRBV18 and TRBJ2-5; the D is unclear. Trimming removed 5 bases from V and 4 bases from J, with 17 bases in between. From germline, CDR1 is KGHSH and CDR2 LQKENI. The CDR3 covers 15 residues. This CDR3 is CASSADSSSIETQYF. Partial CDR3 DNA: TGTGCCAGCTCAGCGGATTCATCGAGTATAGAGACC.

This clone was seen repeatedly, ten times or more. The sequenced part of the CDR3 DNA is TGTGCCAGCAGCTTAACGTCCTCTTACACCGGGGAG. Translation gives CASSLTSSYTGE. The whole CDR3 sequence reads CASSLTSSYTGELFF. V gene TRBV7-3 combines with J gene TRBJ2-2; D remains unclear. The CDR3 end is not reached by the read, which stops 3 residues before it; the germline J gene fills it in. The V gene lost 0 bases and the J gene lost 3 bases, with 8 bases spanning the gap. CDR1 and CDR2 from the germline V gene are SGHTA and FQGTGA. This CDR3 is built from 15 residues.

This clone showed up many times. The missing CDR3 end, 3 residues past where the read stops, is filled in from the germline J gene. This sequence joins TRBV5-1 and TRBJ1-2; D is possibly TRBD1 (6 bases). Deletions cut 4 bases from V and 4 bases from J, with 17 bases between. Germline CDR1 reads SGHRS; CDR2 reads YFSETQ. CDR3 length equals 15 residues. CDR3 DNA, as far as it was read: TGCGCCAGCAGCCCGCCGACAGGTCCTGTCTATGGC. Its protein is CASSPPTGPVYG. The complete CDR3 protein is CASSPPTGPVYGYTF. The whole variable domain, filled in from reference TRBV5-1 and TRBJ1-2, reads KAGVTQTPRYLIKTRGQQVTLSCSPISGHRSVSWYQQTPGQGLQFLFEYFSETQRNKGNFPGRFSGRQFSNSRSEMNVSTLELGDSALYLCASSPPTGPVYGYTFGSGTRLTVV.

The table lists this clone with many counts. The read gets to within 3 residues of the CDR3 end, and the germline J gene fills in the rest. The chain couples TRBV19 to TRBJ2-1, with TRBD2 identical over 14 bases. The CDR3 length is 19 residues. Per germline, CDR1 LNHDA and CDR2 SQIVND (reference sequence). The junction had 13 bases not matched to a gene; V was cut back by 9 bases and J by 0 bases. CDR3 sequence: CARKQGTSGSPSSYNEQFF. The sequenced part of the CDR3 DNA is TGTGCCAGAAAACAGGGGACTAGCGGGAGTCCCAGCTCCTACAATGAG. The full variable domain, its missing parts supplied by reference TRBV19 and TRBJ2-1, is DGGITQSPKYLFRKEGQNVTLSCEQNLNHDAMYWYRQDPGQGLRLIYYSQIVNDFQKGDIAEGYSVSREKKESFPLTVTSAQKNPTAFYLCARKQGTSGSPSSYNEQFFGPGTRLTVL.

This clone was detected ten times or more. One junction end disagrees with the germline gene, perhaps due to a read error. The read terminates 3 residues ahead of where the CDR3 ends, so the germline J gene completes it. V gene TRBV7-7 combines with J gene TRBJ2-5, with 7 bases fitting TRBD1. From germline, CDR1 is SSHAT and CDR2 FNYEAQ (reference sequence). The CDR3 runs 14 residues. The CDR3 protein is CASSSTTGEETQYF. Partial CDR3 DNA: TGTGCTAGCAGCTCCACAACAGGGGAGGAGACC.

The CDR3 spells CASSFQGLSTDTQYF. CDR3 DNA (partial): TGTGCCAGCAGCTTTCAGGGCCTGAGCACAGATACG. The chain employs TRBV11-2 and TRBJ2-3; D might be TRBD1 (5 bases). The read finishes 3 residues shy of the CDR3 end, and the germline J gene is used to complete it. The CDR3 has 15 amino acids. Trimming removed 3 bases from V and 0 bases from J, with 10 bases in between. CDR1 and CDR2 from the germline V gene are SGHAT and FQNNGV.

At least ten counts were recorded for this clone. The read stops 3 residues short of the end of the CDR3; the missing end is completed from the germline J gene. The chain is built from TRBV29-1 and TRBJ2-7; 9 bases fit TRBD1. The CDR3 spans 14 residues. CDR1 is SQVTM and CDR2 is ANQGSEA in the germline V gene. Unmatched junction bases numbered 8, after V lost 6 bases and J lost 2 bases. This CDR3 reads CSVFTGTGTYEQYF. CDR3 DNA (partial): TGCAGCGTGTTTACCGGGACAGGGACCTACGAG.

This clone was detected ten times or more. The read is 3 residues too short to cover the CDR3 end, so that end is filled in from the germline J gene. This rearrangement joins TRBV20-1 to TRBJ1-2, with 7 bases lining up with TRBD1. J lost 4 bases, V lost 3 bases, and 8 bases had no gene match. The germline V gene encodes CDR1 DFQATT and CDR2 SNEGSKA (reference sequence). This CDR3 is 14 amino acids long. Here the CDR3 reads CSARAGTDGYGYTF. CDR3 DNA (partial): TGCAGTGCTAGGGCCGGGACAGACGGCTATGGC.

This clone was recorded at least ten times. The missing CDR3 end, 3 residues past where the read stops, is filled in from the germline J gene. The chain joins TRBV3-1 (or the pseudogene TRBV3-2) to TRBJ1-1, with D perhaps matching TRBD1 (5 bases). The CDR3 is 15 amino acids. Germline V gene sequence: CDR1 LGHDT, CDR2 YNNKEL (reference sequence). The V gene lost 4 bases and the J gene lost 1 base, with 13 bases spanning the gap. The sequenced CDR3 bases are TGTGCCAGCAGCCCGGGAGGGGTTGGGAACACTGAA. Translation: CASSPGGVGNTE. The complete CDR3 protein is CASSPGGVGNTEAFF.

This clone was seen repeatedly, ten times or more. The read ends 3 residues shy of where the CDR3 ends; the end is completed using the germline J gene. The chain uses TRBV6-2 or TRBV6-3 and TRBJ2-5; 7 bases are shared with TRBD1. Trimming at V came to 6 bases and at J to 5 bases, leaving 9 bases not matched to a gene. Germline-derived CDR1 and CDR2 are MNHEY and SVGEGT. The CDR3 sequence is 14 residues long. CDR3 residues: CASSYDRVKETQYF. CDR3 bases read: TGTGCCAGCAGCTACGACAGGGTAAAGGAGACC.

This clone was observed a few times. The read falls 3 residues short of the CDR3 end, and the missing part is taken from the germline J gene. The chain employs TRBV19 and TRBJ2-3; the D gene is possibly TRBD1 (6 bases). Germline values: CDR1 LNHDA, CDR2 SQIVND (reference sequence). The CDR3 loop spans 16 amino acids. The DNA read from the CDR3 is TGTGCCAGTAGTATAGGCAGGGAAGGACAGTATCAGCCG. This encodes CASSIGREGQYQP. The full CDR3 is CASSIGREGQYQPQYF.

At least ten counts were recorded for this clone. The read falls 3 residues short of the CDR3 end, and the missing part is taken from the germline J gene. The J gene is TRBJ2-1, the V gene TRBV19; TRBD2 agrees at 10 bases. The CDR3 is made up of 16 amino acids. The ends lost 5 bases at V and 7 bases at J; junction bases unmatched: 11. CDR1 is LNHDA and CDR2 is SQIVND in the germline V gene (reference sequence). CDR3 protein: CASSSLAGASVNEQFF. The sequenced CDR3 bases are TGTGCCAGTAGTTCTCTAGCGGGAGCCTCCGTAAATGAG.

This clone was picked up many times. The read stops 3 residues short of the end of the CDR3; the missing end is completed from the germline J gene. The rearrangement joins TRBV20-1 to TRBJ1-4, with D uncertain. Trimming removed 0 bases from V and 10 bases from J, with 21 bases in between. The CDR3 is made up of 16 amino acids. Per the germline V gene, CDR1 is DFQATT and CDR2 is SNEGSKA (reference sequence). The CDR3 is CSARDGWRGRWGKLFF. The CDR3 bases that were read are TGCAGTGCTAGAGATGGTTGGCGGGGTCGGTGGGGAAAA.

This clone has a count of ten or more. The CDR3 extends 3 residues past the end of the read, so its final part is completed from the germline J gene. The chain links TRBV20-1 to TRBJ2-7; 8 bases are shared with TRBD2. Losses at the gene ends were 7 bases for V and 2 bases for J; bases not matched to a gene: 10. The CDR3 has 14 residues. CDR1 is DFQATT and CDR2 is SNEGSKA in the germline V gene (reference sequence). CDR3 bases read: TGCAGTGTTTCGAAGCGGGAGAGTCCCTACGAG. Protein: CSVSKRESPYE. The whole CDR3 is CSVSKRESPYEQYF.

This clone has more than one count but fewer than ten. The read gets to within 3 residues of the CDR3 end, and the germline J gene fills in the rest. The rearrangement joins TRBV10-2 to TRBJ2-3; TRBD2 might be the D (5 bases). The germline CDR1 and CDR2 sequences are WSHSY and SAAADI. CDR3 size: 15 residues. Trimming took off 3 bases at V and 1 base at J, with 11 bases between the two ends. The CDR3 spells CASSDPAGGTDTQYF. Partial CDR3 DNA: TGCGCCAGCAGTGACCCCGCCGGGGGCACAGATACG.

In its sample, this clone was seen many times. With the read ending 3 residues before the CDR3 end, the germline J gene is used to fill in that end. The chain carries TRBV7-3 and TRBJ2-1, with TRBD2 identical over 16 bases. The V segment lost 8 bases and the J segment 8 bases; nucleotides outside the gene matches: 15. Germline lookup yields CDR1 SGHTA and CDR2 FQGTGA. This CDR3 region has 18 residues. CDR3 loop: CASSRGTSGRAMSHEQFF. The CDR3 bases that were read are TGTGCCAGCTCCCGCGGGACTAGCGGGAGGGCAATGTCCCATGAG.

This clone came up many times. The read ends 3 residues shy of where the CDR3 ends; the end is completed using the germline J gene. V is TRBV20-1 and J is TRBJ1-5; D is unclear. From germline, CDR1 is DFQATT and CDR2 SNEGSKA (reference sequence). V lost 1 base and J lost 0, with 10 bases in between. The length of the CDR3 is 15 residues. This CDR3 is CSARGAHHSNQPQHF. The sequenced CDR3 bases are TGCAGTGCTAGAGGCGCGCACCATAGCAATCAGCCC.

This clone has ten or more counts. Sequencing ends 3 residues short of the CDR3 end; the germline J gene provides the rest. This rearrangement joins TRBV4-1 to TRBJ1-4; perhaps TRBD1 as D (5 bases). This CDR3 has 14 residues. Trimming removed 0 bases at V and 8 bases at J, with 10 bases between. CDR1 is MGHRA and CDR2 is YSYEKL in the germline V gene. The sequenced CDR3 bases are TGCGCCAGCAGCCAAGAGCAGGGTTGGGAAAAA. Its translation: CASSQEQGWEK. The full CDR3 protein is CASSQEQGWEKLFF.

The sample holds many counts of this clone. The CDR3 end lies 3 residues beyond the end of the read and is filled in from the germline J gene. The chain links TRBV6-2 or TRBV6-3 to TRBJ1-5; D gene uncertain. CDR1 is MNHEY and CDR2 is SVGEGT in the germline V gene. This CDR3 region has 13 residues. V lost 8 bases to trimming and J lost 5 bases, with 13 bases between them. The CDR3 bases that were read are TGTGCCAGCGTCGGGGTAGCGGATCAGCCC. Amino acid sequence: CASVGVADQP. The entire CDR3 reads CASVGVADQPQHF.